This entry features one T cell receptor beta chain sequence. Its antigen remains unknown. These data belong to a study of cytomegalovirus exposure and HLA in healthy donors. Study information: Earlier, 100 million or so unique TCR beta sequences were recovered from 170 million or so T cells by an analysis. Overall study findings and caveats: Analysis was performed later, and it showed HLA-associated TCR beta chains to be more clonally expanded than equally common others. Earlier analysis found most TCR beta V segments productive about 90% or about 30% of the time.

Trimming took 2 bases from V and 2 from J, leaving 13 bases between them. Germline CDR1 is MDHEN and CDR2 is SYDVKM. The CDR3 spans 16 residues. This PCR relied on a set of 60 Vbeta primers and 13 Jbeta primers. Profiling relied on immunoSEQ multiplex PCR, and the TCRdb table lists in-frame clones only, not all of them. The sample includes about 180,000 clones, approximately 78% of them seen just once. The sample was PBMCs. This chain connects TRBV28 to TRBJ2-1; D ambiguous. The source is a human donor in good health. The CDR3 bases are TGTGCCAGCAGTTTACCCGTGGCAGAAGCCTACAATGAGCAGTTCTTC. Translation: CASSLPVAEAYNEQFF.